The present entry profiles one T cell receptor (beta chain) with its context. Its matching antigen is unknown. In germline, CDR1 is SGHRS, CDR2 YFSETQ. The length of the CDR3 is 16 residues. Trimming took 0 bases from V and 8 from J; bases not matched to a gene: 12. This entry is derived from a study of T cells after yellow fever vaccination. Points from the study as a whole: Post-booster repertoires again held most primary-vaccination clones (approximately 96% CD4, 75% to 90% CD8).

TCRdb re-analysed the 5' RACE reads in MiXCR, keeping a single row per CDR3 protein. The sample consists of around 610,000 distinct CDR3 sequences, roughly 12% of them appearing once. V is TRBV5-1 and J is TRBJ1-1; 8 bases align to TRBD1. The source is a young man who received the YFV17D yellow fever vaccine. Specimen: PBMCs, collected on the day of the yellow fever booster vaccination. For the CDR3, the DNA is TGCGCCAGCAGCTTGGAGGGCAGGGGGCGTGAGGACGAAGCTTTCTTT. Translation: CASSLEGRGREDEAFF.